These 22 T cell receptor beta chains came from one sample sequenced in a study of human T cells and chemical hapten exposure. Time point of the sample: pre-sensitization, week 0. The treatment: therapeutic diphenylcyclopropenone sensitization with weekly scalp DPC. Via MiXCR, TCRdb re-called the RACE reads, giving one row per CDR3 protein. The sample carries 60,000 or so distinct CDR3 sequences, roughly 10% recorded once. Here the sequenced sample was whole blood, taken in connection with sensitization to the hapten diphenylcyclopropenone (DPC). The receptors originated from a man in his forties or fifties with alopecia areata. Some clones in this sample may be carry-over from other donors' samples.

V gene TRBV20-1 combines with J gene TRBJ1-5; D gene ambiguous. V lost 3 bases, J lost 6 bases, and 9 bases lay in between. The CDR3 sequence is 12 residues long. Germline assignment: CDR1 DFQATT and CDR2 SNEGSKA (reference sequence). CDR3 DNA: TGCAGTGCTAGTGGTCTGAGTCAGCCCCAGCATTTT. Its protein product is CSASGLSQPQHF.

This chain connects TRBV9 to TRBJ1-1; D is possibly TRBD1 (6 bases). CDR1 is SGDLS and CDR2 is YYNGEE in the germline V gene. This CDR3 has 13 amino acids. V dropped 7 bases and J dropped 1 base, with 11 bases sitting between them. CDR3 DNA sequence: TGTGCCAGCTCGAACAGGGCGAACACTGAAGCTTTCTTT. Translation: CASSNRANTEAFF.

This sequence joins TRBV5-1 and TRBJ2-7; 11 bases align to TRBD1. Germline CDR1 and CDR2: SGHRS and YFSETQ. Unmatched junction bases numbered 3, after V lost 4 bases and J lost 3 bases. CDR3 length equals 14 residues. Here the CDR3 reads CASSSGTGGYEQYF. Here the CDR3 DNA reads TGCGCCAGCAGCAGCGGGACAGGGGGCTACGAGCAGTACTTC.

The rearrangement links TRBV14 to TRBJ2-7, with 7 positions matching TRBD1. The germline CDR1 and CDR2 sequences are SGHDN and FVKESK. CDR3 length: 15 residues. V lost 2 bases, J lost 2 bases, and 6 bases stayed unmatched. In DNA, the CDR3 is TGTGCCAGCAGCCAAACAGGGGACCTCACCTACGAGCAGTACTTC. It translates to CASSQTGDLTYEQYF.

This clonotype was seen repeatedly, ten times or more. The chain has TRBV7-9 and TRBJ2-7, with 10 nucleotides matching TRBD2. The V segment lost 2 bases and the J segment 5 bases; nucleotides outside the gene matches: 9. Germline V CDR1 and CDR2: SEHNR, FQNEAQ (reference sequence). The CDR3 length is 16 residues. The CDR3 coding sequence is TGTGCCAGCAGCTTATCGGAAAGCGGGAGGGCCCACGAGCAGTACTTC. Its protein is CASSLSESGRAHEQYF.

This clonotype has a handful of counts. This rearrangement joins TRBV7-2 to TRBJ2-3, with D possibly called TRBD1 or TRBD2 (5 bases each). The CDR3 extends over 15 amino acids. Looked up from germline, CDR1 is SGHTA and CDR2 is FQGNSA. The germline V and J ends were trimmed by 3 bases and 2 bases, with 12 bases remaining between them. CDR3 coding DNA: TGTGCCAGCAGCTTCTCAGCGGACATCACAGATACGCAGTATTTT. Translated: CASSFSADITDTQYF. Filled out from reference TRBV7-2 and TRBJ2-3, the complete variable domain reads GAGVSQSPSNKVTEKGKDVELRCDPISGHTALYWYRQSLGQGLEFLIYFQGNSAPDKSGLPSDRFSAERTGGSVSTLTIQRTQQEDSAVYLCASSFSADITDTQYFGPGTRLTVL.

This clonotype was seen only a few times. The chain combines TRBV19 with TRBJ2-1; D is undetermined. From germline, CDR1 is LNHDA and CDR2 SQIVND (reference sequence). The V end lost 4 bases, the J end lost 12 bases, and 13 bases lay between the germline ends. This CDR3 region has 12 residues. This CDR3 is CASSTDRGAQFF. DNA of the CDR3: TGTGCCAGTAGTACGGACCGCGGCGCGCAGTTCTTC. Together with reference TRBV19 and TRBJ2-1, the CDR3 gives the full variable domain: DGGITQSPKYLFRKEGQNVTLSCEQNLNHDAMYWYRQDPGQGLRLIYYSQIVNDFQKGDIAEGYSVSREKKESFPLTVTSAQKNPTAFYLCASSTDRGAQFFGPGTRLTVL.

There are a few counts of this clonotype. The J gene is TRBJ2-7, the V gene TRBV5-1; 9 nucleotides agree with TRBD1. The CDR3 spans 14 residues. J gave up 2 bases and V 3 bases, and 3 bases lay outside the gene matches. Per germline, CDR1 SGHRS and CDR2 YFSETQ. This CDR3 reads CASSSDRGAYEQYF. In DNA, the CDR3 is TGCGCCAGCAGCTCGGACAGGGGAGCCTACGAGCAGTACTTC.

This clonotype was seen more than once but under ten times. The chain joins TRBV12-5 to TRBJ2-5; 9 bases match TRBD1. V gave up 1 base and J gave up 5 bases; unmatched junction bases: 17. The CDR3 spans 19 residues. CDR1 and CDR2 from the germline V gene are LGHNT and FRNRAP. The CDR3 loop reads CASGLDPLLRDRVGETQYF. In DNA, the CDR3 is TGTGCTAGTGGTTTGGATCCACTCCTCCGGGACAGGGTCGGGGAGACCCAGTACTTC.

This clonotype has more than one count but fewer than ten. V and J are TRBV10-3 and TRBJ2-3, with TRBD2 identical over 12 bases. Looked up from germline, CDR1 is ENHRY and CDR2 is SYGVKD. The CDR3 totals 17 residues. V was pared by 8 bases and J by 1 base, with 10 bases of the junction left unmatched. The CDR3 here is CAIAPSGRAYRTDTQYF. The CDR3, as DNA: TGTGCCATCGCTCCTAGCGGGAGGGCCTACCGCACAGATACGCAGTATTTT.

This clonotype has a count of ten or more. The CDR3 region has the DNA TGCAGTGCTAGAGATTCCGGGTCCCCGTACGAGACCCAGTACTTC. Amino acids: CSARDSGSPYETQYF. The chain has TRBV20-1 and TRBJ2-5, with D unclear. Trimming left V 0 bases short and J 5 bases short, with 16 bases between. Germline V gene data show CDR1 as DFQATT and CDR2 as SNEGSKA (reference sequence). This CDR3 contains 15 residues.

The sample holds a few counts of this clonotype. The chain combines TRBV7-9 with TRBJ2-1; 11 bases are shared with TRBD2. The germline V gene encodes CDR1 SEHNR and CDR2 FQNEAQ (reference sequence). The CDR3 has 16 residues. The V and J ends lost 6 bases and 1 base, in that order; junction bases with no gene match: 5. CDR3: CASRQLAGVSYNEQFF. CDR3 coding DNA: TGTGCCAGCAGGCAACTAGCGGGAGTATCCTACAATGAGCAGTTCTTC. Filled out from reference TRBV7-9 and TRBJ2-1, the complete variable domain reads DTGVSQNPRHKITKRGQNVTFRCDPISEHNRLYWYRQTLGQGPEFLTYFQNEAQLEKSRLLSDRFSAERPKGSFSTLEIQRTEQGDSAMYLCASRQLAGVSYNEQFFGPGTRLTVL.

This clonotype has ten or more counts. The rearrangement uses TRBV5-1 and TRBJ2-7; 8 nucleotides match TRBD2. This CDR3 comprises 14 residues. Germline V gene lookup returns CDR1 SGHRS and CDR2 YFSETQ. J lost 3 bases, V lost 5 bases, and 7 bases had no gene match. CDR3 in amino acids: CASRVAAGVYEQYF. CDR3 DNA sequence: TGCGCCAGCAGAGTGGCAGCGGGAGTCTACGAGCAGTACTTC.

This clonotype was seen ten or more times. This chain links TRBV28 with TRBJ2-7; 9 bases are shared with TRBD1. In germline, CDR1 is MDHEN, CDR2 SYDVKM. V lost 7 bases, J lost 1 base, and 5 bases stayed unmatched. The CDR3 covers 14 residues. The CDR3 spells CASTLGTGSYEQYF. In DNA, the CDR3 is TGTGCCAGCACCCTAGGGACAGGGTCCTACGAGCAGTACTTC.

Of note for this clonotype: The junction shows a germline mismatch at one end, possibly a read error. The chain uses TRBV4-1 and TRBJ2-2; D is perhaps TRBD1 (6 bases). The CDR3 length is 18 residues. Germline-derived CDR1 and CDR2 are MGHRA and YSYEKL. CDR3: CASSHPLGAGAYTGELLF. The CDR3 DNA follows: TGCGCCAGCAGCCATCCCCTGGGGGCAGGGGCCTACACCGGGGAGCTGTTATTT.

The table lists this clonotype with many counts. The CDR3: CASSFSSGGNEQFF. The CDR3 DNA reads as TGTGCCAGCAGTTTTTCTAGCGGGGGCAATGAGCAGTTCTTC. V and J are TRBV12-3 or TRBV12-4 and TRBJ2-1, with 10 bases identical to TRBD2. Trimming at V came to 3 bases and at J to 6 bases, leaving 2 bases not matched to a gene. The CDR3 spans 14 residues.

This clonotype has a handful of counts. The chain recombines TRBV28 with TRBJ2-5; 7 bases line up with TRBD1. J lost 1 base, V lost 5 bases, and 7 bases had no gene match. The CDR3 sequence is 15 residues long. Germline V gene data show CDR1 as MDHEN and CDR2 as SYDVKM. The DNA of the CDR3 is TGTGCCAGCAGTACGACAGGGATGTCCCAAGAGACCCAGTACTTC. Translation: CASSTTGMSQETQYF.

This clonotype has at least ten counts. The chain employs TRBV28 and TRBJ2-3; D is uncertain. This CDR3 region has 12 residues. The germline V gene has CDR1 MDHEN and CDR2 SYDVKM. V was cut by 5 bases and J by 2 bases, with 5 bases left in between. CDR3 in DNA: TGTGCCAGCAGTCTTTTCACAGATACGCAGTATTTT. It is translated as CASSLFTDTQYF.

This clonotype appeared a few times. V is TRBV20-1 and J is TRBJ2-7; 7 bases match TRBD1. Trimming at V came to 0 bases and at J to 1 base, leaving 6 bases not matched to a gene. The CDR3 covers 15 residues. Germline CDR1 is DFQATT and CDR2 is SNEGSKA (reference sequence). CDR3 nucleotide sequence: TGCAGTGCTAGAGAAGTCGAGGGGGCTTCCTACGAGCAGTACTTC. This codes for CSAREVEGASYEQYF.

A remark on this clonotype: This sequence may be a read error, since a much larger clone differs from it by one base. CDR3 DNA sequence: TGTGCCAGCGCTTCCGGGACTAGTAACAGCGAGCAGTACTTC. Translation: CASASGTSNSEQYF. The V gene is TRBV28, the J gene TRBJ2-7; 8 bases are a match to TRBD2. Germline values: CDR1 MDHEN, CDR2 SYDVKM. Unmatched junction bases numbered 12, after V lost 8 bases and J lost 6 bases. CDR3 size: 14 residues. The full variable domain, rest sourced from reference TRBV28 and TRBJ2-7, is DVKVTQSSRYLVKRTGEKVFLECVQDMDHENMFWYRQDPGLGLRLIYFSYDVKMKEKGDIPEGYSVSREKKERFSLILESASTNQTSMYLCASASGTSNSEQYFGPGTRLTVT.

J is TRBJ2-3 and V is TRBV18; 7 nucleotides agree with TRBD1. The junction had 1 base not matched to a gene; V was cut back by 3 bases and J by 1 base. CDR1 is KGHSH and CDR2 is LQKENI in the germline V gene. This CDR3 contains 14 residues. DNA for the CDR3: TGTGCCAGCTCACCTGGGACAGGCACAGATACGCAGTATTTT. Its translation: CASSPGTGTDTQYF.

This clonotype was observed at least ten times. The rearrangement uses TRBV11-2 and TRBJ2-6, with 9 nucleotides matching TRBD1. The CDR3 runs 16 residues. The germline V gene has CDR1 SGHAT and CDR2 FQNNGV. With V trimmed by 5 bases and J by 4 bases, 6 bases remained unmatched. CDR3 DNA sequence: TGTGCCAGCAGCGCGGGGACAGGGTCCGGGGCCAACGTCCTGACTTTC. This gives the protein CASSAGTGSGANVLTF.